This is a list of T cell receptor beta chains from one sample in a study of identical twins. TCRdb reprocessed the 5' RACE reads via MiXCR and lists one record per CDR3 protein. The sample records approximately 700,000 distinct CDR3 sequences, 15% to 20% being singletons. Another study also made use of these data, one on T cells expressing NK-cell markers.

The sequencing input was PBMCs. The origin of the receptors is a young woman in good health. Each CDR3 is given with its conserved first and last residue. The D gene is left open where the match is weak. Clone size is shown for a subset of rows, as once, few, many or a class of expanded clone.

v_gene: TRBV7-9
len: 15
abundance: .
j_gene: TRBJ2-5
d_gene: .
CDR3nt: TGTGCCAGCAGCCCCACTCGATGGGGACAAGAGACCCAGTACTTC
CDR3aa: CASSPTRWGQETQYF

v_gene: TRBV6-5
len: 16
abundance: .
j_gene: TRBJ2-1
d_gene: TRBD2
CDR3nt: TGTGCCAGCAGTTGGGAAAGCGGGAGCTCCTACAATGAGCAGTTCTTC
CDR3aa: CASSWESGSSYNEQFF

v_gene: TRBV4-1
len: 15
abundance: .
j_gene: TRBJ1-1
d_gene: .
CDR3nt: TGCGCCAGCAGCCAAGAAGGGACGGTGAACACTGAAGCTTTCTTT
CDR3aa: CASSQEGTVNTEAFF

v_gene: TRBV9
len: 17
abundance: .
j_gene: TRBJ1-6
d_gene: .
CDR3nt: TGTGCCAGCAGCGTAGGCGTATGGAGCTCCTATAATTCACCCCTCCACTTT
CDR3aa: CASSVGVWSSYNSPLHF

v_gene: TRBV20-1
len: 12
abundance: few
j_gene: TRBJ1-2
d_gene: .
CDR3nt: TGCAGTGCTAGATCAGACAACTATGGCTACACCTTC
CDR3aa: CSARSDNYGYTF

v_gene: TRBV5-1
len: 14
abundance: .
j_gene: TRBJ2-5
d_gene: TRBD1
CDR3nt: TGCGCCAGCAGCCGAGGGGACAGCCAAGAGACCCAGTACTTC
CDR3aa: CASSRGDSQETQYF

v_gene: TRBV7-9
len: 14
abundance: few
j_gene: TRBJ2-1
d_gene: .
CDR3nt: TGTGCCAGCAGCTCAATATACTCCTACAATGAGCAGTTCTTC
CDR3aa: CASSSIYSYNEQFF

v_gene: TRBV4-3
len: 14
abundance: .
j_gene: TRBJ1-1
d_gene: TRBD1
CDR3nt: TGCGCCAGCAGCCAAGAATACCGGGACAGGGAAGCTTTCTTT
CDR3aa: CASSQEYRDREAFF

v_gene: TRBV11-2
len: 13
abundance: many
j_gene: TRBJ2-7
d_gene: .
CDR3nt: TGTGCCAGCAGCCCGGTAGGGATTTACGAGCAGTACTTC
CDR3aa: CASSPVGIYEQYF

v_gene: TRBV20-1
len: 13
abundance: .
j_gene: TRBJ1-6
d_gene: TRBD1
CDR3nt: TGCAGTGCCGGACAGGGGATCGGTTCACCCCTCCACTTT
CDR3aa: CSAGQGIGSPLHF

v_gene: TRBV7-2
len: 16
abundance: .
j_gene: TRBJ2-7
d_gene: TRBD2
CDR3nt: TGTGCCAGCAGCTTGCTACCAAGCGGGGCTTCCTACGAGCAGTACTTC
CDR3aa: CASSLLPSGASYEQYF

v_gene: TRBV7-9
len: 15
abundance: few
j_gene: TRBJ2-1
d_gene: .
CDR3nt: TGTGCCAGCAGCTTGGGTGGGAGGGGGAGCGATGAGCAGTTCTTC
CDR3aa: CASSLGGRGSDEQFF

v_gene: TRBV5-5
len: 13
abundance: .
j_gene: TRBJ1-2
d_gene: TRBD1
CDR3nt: TGTGCCAGCACGACCGGGACAGGGGGCGGCTACACCTTC
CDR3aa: CASTTGTGGGYTF

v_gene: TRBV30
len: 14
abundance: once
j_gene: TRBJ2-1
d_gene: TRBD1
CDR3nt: TGTGCCTGGAGCGGGACAGGGAATGGCAATGAGCAGTTCTTC
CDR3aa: CAWSGTGNGNEQFF

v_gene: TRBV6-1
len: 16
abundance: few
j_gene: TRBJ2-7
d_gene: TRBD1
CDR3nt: TGTGCCAGCAGCTGGGGACCGGGACAGAGACCTTACGAGCAGTACTTC
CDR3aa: CASSWGPGQRPYEQYF

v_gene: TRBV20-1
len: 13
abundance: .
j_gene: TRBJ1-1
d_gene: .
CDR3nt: TGCAGTGCTAGAGAACCCCAGAACACTGAAGCTTTCTTT
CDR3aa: CSAREPQNTEAFF

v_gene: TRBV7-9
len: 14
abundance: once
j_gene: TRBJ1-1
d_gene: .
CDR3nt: TGTGCCAGCAGCTCGGGTGGGGAACACACTGAAGCTTTCTTT
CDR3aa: CASSSGGEHTEAFF

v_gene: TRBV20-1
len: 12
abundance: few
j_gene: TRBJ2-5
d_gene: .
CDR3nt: TGCAGTGCAGAACATACCCAAGAGACCCAGTACTTC
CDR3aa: CSAEHTQETQYF

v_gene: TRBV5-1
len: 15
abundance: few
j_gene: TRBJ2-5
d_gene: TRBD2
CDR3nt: TGCGCCAGCAGAAGGACTAGCGGGGCCCAAGAGACCCAGTACTTC
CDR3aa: CASRRTSGAQETQYF

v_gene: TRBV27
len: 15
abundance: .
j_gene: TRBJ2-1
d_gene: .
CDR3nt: TGTGCCAGCAGGGTGGGGGGCCTTACGAACAATGAGCAGTTCTTC
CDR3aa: CASRVGGLTNNEQFF

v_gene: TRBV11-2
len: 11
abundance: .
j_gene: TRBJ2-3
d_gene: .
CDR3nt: TGTGCCAGCCTCTCGGCAGATACGCAGTATTTT
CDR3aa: CASLSADTQYF

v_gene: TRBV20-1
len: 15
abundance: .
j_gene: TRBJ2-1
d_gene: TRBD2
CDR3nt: TGCAGTGCAGGACCGGGACTAGCGGGAGGCAATGAGCAGTTCTTC
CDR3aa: CSAGPGLAGGNEQFF

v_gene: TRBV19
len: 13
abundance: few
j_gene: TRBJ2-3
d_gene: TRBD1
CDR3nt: TGTGCCGCACAGGACAGGGCTGGGGATACGCAGTATTTT
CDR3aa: CAAQDRAGDTQYF

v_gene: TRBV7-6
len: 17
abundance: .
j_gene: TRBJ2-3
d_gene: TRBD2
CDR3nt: TGTGCCAGCAGCCCGCCTACTAGCGGACCTGGGGCAGATACGCAGTATTTT
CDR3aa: CASSPPTSGPGADTQYF

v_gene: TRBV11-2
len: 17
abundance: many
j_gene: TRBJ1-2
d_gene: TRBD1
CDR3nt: TGTGCCAGCAGCTTAGACCCTACAGGGGGCGGTGTATATGGCTACACCTTC
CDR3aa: CASSLDPTGGGVYGYTF

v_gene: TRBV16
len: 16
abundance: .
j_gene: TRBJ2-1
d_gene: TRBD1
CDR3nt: TGTGCCAGCAGCCAATCGACAGGGTCTAGGTCCAATGAGCAGTTCTTC
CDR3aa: CASSQSTGSRSNEQFF

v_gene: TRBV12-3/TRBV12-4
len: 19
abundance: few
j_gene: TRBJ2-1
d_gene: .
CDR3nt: TGTGCCAGCAGTTTCCCAAGTTTTAGGGGAGCGAGCTCCTACAATGAGCAGTTCTTC
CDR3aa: CASSFPSFRGASSYNEQFF

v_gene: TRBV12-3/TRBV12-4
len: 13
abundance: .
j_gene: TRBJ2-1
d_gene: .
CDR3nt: TGTGCCAGCAGTTTGTTGCGGGGACATGAGCAGTTCTTC
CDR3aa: CASSLLRGHEQFF

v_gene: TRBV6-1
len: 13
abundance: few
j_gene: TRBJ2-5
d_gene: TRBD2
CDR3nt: TGTGCCAGTAGTCGACTAGCGGGAGAGACCCAGTACTTC
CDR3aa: CASSRLAGETQYF

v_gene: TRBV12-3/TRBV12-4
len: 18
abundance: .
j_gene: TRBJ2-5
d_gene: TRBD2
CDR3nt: TGTGCCTGCAGCCCAGTGGAGCGGGGACTACCCGACCAAGAGACCCAGTACTTC
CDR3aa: CACSPVERGLPDQETQYF

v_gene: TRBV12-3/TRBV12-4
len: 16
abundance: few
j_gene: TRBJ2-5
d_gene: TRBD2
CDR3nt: TGTGCCAGCAGTTTAGGAGGACTAGTCGCAAAAGAGACCCAGTACTTC
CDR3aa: CASSLGGLVAKETQYF

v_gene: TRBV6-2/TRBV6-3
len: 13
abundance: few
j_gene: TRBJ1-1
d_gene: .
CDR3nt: TGTGCCAGCAGTGACCGGGACCCCGGGGAGGCTTTCTTT
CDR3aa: CASSDRDPGEAFF

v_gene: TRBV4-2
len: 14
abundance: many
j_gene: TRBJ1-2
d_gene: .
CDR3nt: TGTGCCAGCAGCCAAGAGGGACGTTCCTATGGCTACACCTTC
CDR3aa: CASSQEGRSYGYTF

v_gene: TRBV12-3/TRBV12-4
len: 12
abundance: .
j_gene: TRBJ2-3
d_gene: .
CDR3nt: TGTGCCAGCAGTGAAGGGACCGCACGACAGTATTTT
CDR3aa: CASSEGTARQYF

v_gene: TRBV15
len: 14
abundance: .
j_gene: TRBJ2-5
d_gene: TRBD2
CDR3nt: TGTGCCACCAGCAGTAGCGGGACACAAGAGACCCAGTACTTC
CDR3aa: CATSSSGTQETQYF

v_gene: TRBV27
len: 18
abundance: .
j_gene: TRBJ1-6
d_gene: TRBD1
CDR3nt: TGTGCCAGCAGTTCCAGGACAGGGAGGGTTACGAGAAATTCACCCCTCCACTTT
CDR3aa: CASSSRTGRVTRNSPLHF

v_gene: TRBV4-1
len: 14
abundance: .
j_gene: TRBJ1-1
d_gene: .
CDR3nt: TGCGCCAGCAGCCAAAGGGTATCGGACACTGAAGCTTTCTTT
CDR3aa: CASSQRVSDTEAFF

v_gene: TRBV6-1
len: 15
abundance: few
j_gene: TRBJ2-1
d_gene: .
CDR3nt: TGTGCCAGCAGTGAAGATTGGACGGCTGGGGGGGAGCAGTTCTTC
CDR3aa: CASSEDWTAGGEQFF

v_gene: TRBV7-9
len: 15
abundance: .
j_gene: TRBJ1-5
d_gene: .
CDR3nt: TGTGCCAGCAGCCCCGGCGGGGGCGGCAATCAGCCCCAGCATTTT
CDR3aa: CASSPGGGGNQPQHF

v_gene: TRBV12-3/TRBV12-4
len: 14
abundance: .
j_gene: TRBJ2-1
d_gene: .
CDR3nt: TGTGCCAGCAGTCGGGGACGTATTTACAATGAGCAGTTCTTC
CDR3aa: CASSRGRIYNEQFF

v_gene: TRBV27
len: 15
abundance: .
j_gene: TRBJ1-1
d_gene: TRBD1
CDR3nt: TGTGCCAGCAGTGCGGGACAGGGCAAGGTCACTGAAGCTTTCTTT
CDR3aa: CASSAGQGKVTEAFF

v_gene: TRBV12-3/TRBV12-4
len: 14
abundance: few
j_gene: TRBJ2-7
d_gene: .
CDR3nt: TGTGCCAGCAGTTCCACGAAACCCTCCTACGAGCAGTACTTC
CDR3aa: CASSSTKPSYEQYF

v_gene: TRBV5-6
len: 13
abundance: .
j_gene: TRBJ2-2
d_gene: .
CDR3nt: TGTGCCAGCAGCTTGCAACCCACCGGGGAGCTGTTTTTT
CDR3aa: CASSLQPTGELFF

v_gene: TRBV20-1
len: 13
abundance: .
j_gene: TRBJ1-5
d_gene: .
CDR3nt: TGCAGTGCTATGGCGAATAGCAATCAGCCCCAGCATTTT
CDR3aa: CSAMANSNQPQHF

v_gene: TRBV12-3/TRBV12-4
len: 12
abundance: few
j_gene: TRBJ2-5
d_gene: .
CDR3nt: TGTGCCAGCAGTTACGAGGGGGAGACCCAGTACTTC
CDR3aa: CASSYEGETQYF

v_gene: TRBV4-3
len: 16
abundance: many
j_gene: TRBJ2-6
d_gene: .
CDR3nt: TGCGCCAGCAGCCAAGGCTCTCTTTCATGGGCCAACGTCCTGACTTTC
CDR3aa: CASSQGSLSWANVLTF

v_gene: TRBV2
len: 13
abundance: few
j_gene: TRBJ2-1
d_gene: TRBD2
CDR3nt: TGTGCCAGCACGGTAGCGGGGGGGAATGAGCAGTTCTTC
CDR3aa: CASTVAGGNEQFF

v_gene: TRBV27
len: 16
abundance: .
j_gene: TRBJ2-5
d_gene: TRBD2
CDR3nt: TGTGCCAGCAGTAGGTGGCTAGCGGGGGGGCAAGAGACCCAGTACTTC
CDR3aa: CASSRWLAGGQETQYF

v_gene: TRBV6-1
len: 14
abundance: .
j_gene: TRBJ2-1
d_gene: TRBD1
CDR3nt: TGTGCCAGCAGCTCCGGACAGGGTTTCGGTGAGCAGTTCTTC
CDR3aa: CASSSGQGFGEQFF

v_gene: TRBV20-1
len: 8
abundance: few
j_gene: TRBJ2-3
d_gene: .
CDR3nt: TGCAGTGCTTTTGCAGGGTATTTT
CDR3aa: CSAFAGYF

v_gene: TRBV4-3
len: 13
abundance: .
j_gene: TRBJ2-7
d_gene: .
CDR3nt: TGCGCCAGCAGCCAAGATCTCCGCTACGAGCAGTACTTC
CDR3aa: CASSQDLRYEQYF

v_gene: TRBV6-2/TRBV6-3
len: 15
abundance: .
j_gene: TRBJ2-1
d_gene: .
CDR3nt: TGTGCCAGCACCCGTAGGGCCGAGGTTGAAAATGAGCAGTTCTTC
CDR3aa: CASTRRAEVENEQFF

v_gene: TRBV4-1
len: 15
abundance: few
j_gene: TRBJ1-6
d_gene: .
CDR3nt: TGCGCCAGCAGCCAAGATCGCCAGAATAATTCACCCCTCCACTTT
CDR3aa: CASSQDRQNNSPLHF

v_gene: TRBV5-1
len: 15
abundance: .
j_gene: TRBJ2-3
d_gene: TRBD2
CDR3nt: TGCGCCAGCAGGTCCCTAGCGGGGGCCACAGATACGCAGTATTTT
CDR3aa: CASRSLAGATDTQYF

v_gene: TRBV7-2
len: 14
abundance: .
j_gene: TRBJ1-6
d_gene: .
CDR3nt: TGTGCCAGCAGCTTAGCGTCGGGGAGCTCACCCCTCCACTTT
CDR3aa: CASSLASGSSPLHF